The 5 T cell receptor beta chains reported below all come from one sample, sequenced in a study of cytomegalovirus exposure and HLA in healthy donors. Amplification used 60 Vbeta primers and 13 Jbeta primers. Assay: immunoSEQ multiplex PCR; the TCRdb copy retains only in-frame clones and omits some. The sample shows 150,000 or so clones, almost 85% of them seen only once. Sequencing was done on a sample of PBMCs. These receptors were taken from a middle-aged woman in good health and CMV-seronegative.

The chain uses TRBV7-2 and TRBJ2-3; 8 bases are a match to TRBD2. Trimming cost V 5 bases and J 5 bases; bases outside gene matches: 9. This CDR3 is built from 15 residues. The V gene's germline CDR1 is SGHTA and CDR2 FQGNSA. CDR3 region: CASSPQAGVGDTQYF. CDR3 DNA: TGTGCCAGCAGCCCCCAAGCGGGAGTGGGAGATACGCAGTATTTT.

The count of this clone is one. J is TRBJ1-2 and V is TRBV7-9; D perhaps matches TRBD1 (6 bases). Per the germline V gene, CDR1 is SEHNR and CDR2 is FQNEAQ (reference sequence). V lost 3 bases, J lost 6 bases, and 17 bases lay in between. The CDR3 contains 15 residues. CDR3 region: CASSFWDTGMHGYTF. CDR3 DNA: TGTGCCAGCAGCTTTTGGGACACAGGGATGCATGGCTACACCTTC.

This chain uses TRBV7-8 with TRBJ2-5; TRBD1 is a possible D gene (5 bases). Germline V gene data show CDR1 as SGHVS and CDR2 as FQNEAQ. Trimming took 3 bases from V and 2 from J, leaving 7 bases between them. This CDR3 region has 13 residues. CDR3 coding DNA: TGTGCCAGCAGCTTGACAGCTCAAGAGACCCAGTACTTC. Translating gives CASSLTAQETQYF.

The chain is built from TRBV9 and TRBJ2-5; TRBD2 is a possible D gene (6 bases). V lost 0 bases and J lost 8, with 20 bases in between. Germline assignment: CDR1 SGDLS and CDR2 YYNGEE. This CDR3 comprises 16 residues. The CDR3 here is CASSVDPGTGGSTQYF. CDR3 nucleotides: TGTGCCAGCAGCGTAGACCCCGGGACCGGGGGATCTACCCAGTACTTC. Supplemented by reference TRBV9 and TRBJ2-5, the full variable domain reads DSGVTQTPKHLITATGQRVTLRCSPRSGDLSVYWYQQSLDQGLQFLIQYYNGEERAKGNILERFSAQQFPDLHSELNLSSLELGDSALYFCASSVDPGTGGSTQYFGPGTRLLVL.

V usage is TRBV25-1 and J usage is TRBJ2-3, with D perhaps TRBD2 (5 bases). This CDR3 is 16 amino acids long. The germline CDR1 and CDR2 sequences are MGHDK and SYGVNS. Trimming left V 2 bases short and J 2 bases short, with 14 bases between. The CDR3 is CASSEGSGAPTDTQYF. The CDR3 nucleotides read TGTGCCAGCAGTGAAGGGAGCGGAGCACCCACAGATACGCAGTATTTT.